This T cell receptor beta chain was obtained from a study of blood T cells in healthy people across ages. Study outcomes and limitations: The study lacked donor CMV status, which possibly confounded expanded clonotype changes.

Sample-barcoded 5' priming and a J-beta primer mix drove a second PCR of about 6 to 11 cycles. TCRdb recomputed calls from the 5' RACE reads with MiXCR, one row per CDR3 protein. The table has 700,000 to 900,000 distinct CDR3 sequences, under 30% seen once. A note on this clonotype: Its target is not known.

Trimming shortened V by 2 bases and J by 2 bases, and 10 bases separated the two germline ends. The length of the CDR3 is 13 residues. From germline, CDR1 is SQVTM and CDR2 ANQGSEA. In addition, the sample was reused for a study of T cells of mothers and their children. From that paper: Material was donated by three healthy Caucasian mothers and their six children. The second PCR's M1S primer added sample barcodes and 2-4 random nucleotides. The overlap seen between related mothers and children slightly exceeded that of unrelated pairs, though not significantly.

Sequencing was done on a sample of blood. This clonotype was obtained from a boy aged 5-17 years in good health. This chain uses TRBV29-1 with TRBJ2-7; a weak D match, TRBD2 (5 bases). This chain's CDR3 is CSVESGTAYEQYF. The CDR3 DNA sequence: TGCAGCGTTGAAAGCGGCACTGCCTACGAGCAGTACTTC.